One and the same sample provided the 23 T cell receptor beta chains below, sequenced in a study of molecular identifiers for immune sequencing clone quantification. TCRdb reprocessed the PCR reads via MiXCR and lists one record per CDR3 protein. The data show hundreds of thousands of distinct CDR3 sequences, 25% seen once. The sequenced sample was naive CD8+ T cells from blood, with Jurkat cell RNA spiked in. Subset defined: FACS-sorted CD8+CD4-CCR7+CD45RA+ naive T cells. The receptors stem from a human donor in good health. Some libraries in this study had Jurkat cell RNA spiked in.

The V and J genes are TRBV15 and TRBJ1-1, with unresolved D. From germline, CDR1 is LNHNV and CDR2 YYDKDF (reference sequence). CDR3 length: 14 amino acids. With 5 bases removed from V and 1 base from J, the gap between germline ends came to 11 bases. The CDR3 here is CATSYRTANTEAFF. Written as DNA, the CDR3 is TGTGCCACCAGCTATCGGACTGCGAACACTGAAGCTTTCTTT.

This clonotype appeared many times. This chain uses TRBV7-9 with TRBJ2-7; D possibly uses TRBD1 or TRBD2 (5 bases each). The V gene lost 5 bases and the J gene lost 2 bases, with 16 bases spanning the gap. The CDR3 totals 15 residues. Germline CDR1 reads SEHNR; CDR2 reads FQNEAQ (reference sequence). The CDR3 bases are TGTGCCAGCAGCCCAAGCCTTCAGGGAGCCTACGAGCAGTACTTC. Amino acids: CASSPSLQGAYEQYF.

This chain uses TRBV7-2 with TRBJ2-7, with 10 bases aligning to TRBD1. Per germline, CDR1 SGHTA and CDR2 FQGNSA. The CDR3 sequence is 15 residues long. Losses at the gene ends were 5 bases for V and 5 bases for J; bases not matched to a gene: 9. CDR3 in DNA: TGTGCCAGCAGCGGCCGGGAGACAGGGGGCGACGAGCAGTACTTC. Translated, it gives CASSGRETGGDEQYF.

Turning to this clonotype: This could be a read error, since a much larger clone is one nucleotide away. The CDR3 is CASGVRGGEQYF. The DNA for the CDR3 is TGTGCCAGCGGTGTCCGGGGGGGCGAGCAGTACTTC. This chain connects TRBV27 to TRBJ2-7; 8 bases are shared with TRBD2. Trimming took 8 bases from V and 6 from J; bases not matched to a gene: 6. This CDR3 region has 12 residues. Germline CDR1 MNHEY, CDR2 SMNVEV (reference sequence).

This clonotype appeared once. Given the absence of the conserved phenylalanine or tryptophan at the CDR3 end, a read error is likely. This chain links TRBV4-3 with TRBJ2-7; 10 bases fit TRBD1. The CDR3 has 15 residues. V shed 4 bases, J shed 0 bases, and the junction held 3 bases outside the gene matches. Germline-derived CDR1 and CDR2 are LGHNA and YSLEER. The DNA of the CDR3 is TGCGCCAGCAGCCGGGACAGGGGCCCCTCCTACGAGCAGTACCTC. The encoded protein is CASSRDRGPSYEQYL.

This clonotype was counted ten times or more. The V call is TRBV2, the J call TRBJ2-2, with 9 bases identical to TRBD2. Germline V lookup: CDR1 SNHLY, CDR2 FYNNEI. After removal of 6 bases from V and 7 bases from J, the junction contained 6 bases not matched to a gene. The CDR3 covers 14 residues. Here the CDR3 DNA reads TGTGCCAGCAGGGTAGCGGGGGATTTCGGGGAGCTGTTTTTT. This encodes CASRVAGDFGELFF.

This clonotype was counted at least ten times. The chain recombines TRBV30 with TRBJ2-1; unclear D gene. Germline CDR1 is GTSNPN and CDR2 is SVGIG (reference sequence). With 0 bases removed from V and 6 bases from J, the gap between germline ends came to 3 bases. The CDR3 has 11 amino acids. The CDR3 reads CAWSVSNEQFF. The CDR3, as DNA: TGTGCCTGGAGTGTAAGCAATGAGCAGTTCTTC.

This clonotype was counted ten times or more. The genes are TRBV12-3 or TRBV12-4 and TRBJ2-3, with D perhaps being TRBD1 or TRBD2 (5 bases each). Trimming took off 5 bases at V and 4 bases at J, with 10 bases between the two ends. CDR3 length: 13 residues. In nucleotides, the CDR3 is TGTGCCAGCAGTACACTAGGGGCAGATACGCAGTATTTT. As protein: CASSTLGADTQYF.

This chain links TRBV20-1 with TRBJ2-7; 7 positions match TRBD2. CDR1 is DFQATT and CDR2 is SNEGSKA in the germline V gene (reference sequence). CDR3 size: 15 residues. V trimming: 0 bases; J trimming: 6 bases; junction bases outside the gene matches: 11. Here the CDR3 DNA reads TGCAGTGCTAGAGATTCGGACCGACTAGCCATCGAGCAGTACTTC. Its protein is CSARDSDRLAIEQYF.

The sample holds a few counts of this clonotype. The chain recombines TRBV6-5 with TRBJ1-1, with D unclear. This CDR3 is 14 amino acids long. The V gene lost 7 bases and the J gene lost 4 bases, with 16 bases spanning the gap. Germline-derived CDR1 and CDR2 are MNHEY and SVGAGI. The CDR3 DNA is TGTGCCAGCACTCCCGGCACGACGGGCACTGAAGCTTTCTTT. Amino acids: CASTPGTTGTEAFF.

About this clonotype: With a much larger clone just one base away, this may be a read error. V is TRBV28 and J is TRBJ2-7; TRBD1 might be the D (6 bases). The V gene's germline CDR1 is MDHEN and CDR2 SYDVKM. There are 13 residues in the CDR3. The CDR3 loop is CASSWGLSCEQYF. The CDR3 DNA sequence: TGTGCCAGCAGTTGGGGGCTCTCCTGCGAGCAGTACTTC.

V and J are TRBV11-2 and TRBJ2-1; TRBD2 aligns across 7 bases. From germline, CDR1 is SGHAT and CDR2 FQNNGV. This CDR3 spans 15 amino acids. V lost 3 bases, J lost 4 bases, and 6 bases stayed unmatched. The CDR3 spells CASSFPGGRYNEQFF. The DNA for the CDR3 is TGTGCCAGCAGCTTTCCGGGAGGAAGATACAATGAGCAGTTCTTC.

Ten or more counts support this clonotype. V is TRBV20-1 and J is TRBJ2-4, with 7 nucleotides matching TRBD1. J lost 3 bases, V lost 3 bases, and 5 bases had no gene match. Per germline, CDR1 DFQATT and CDR2 SNEGSKA (reference sequence). The CDR3 runs to 14 residues. The CDR3 loop is CSARARDSKNIQYF. As DNA, the CDR3 is TGCAGTGCTAGGGCCCGGGACAGCAAAAACATTCAGTACTTC.

Note on this clonotype: Compared with germline, one end of the junction differs, possibly owing to a read error. This chain links TRBV20-1 with TRBJ1-4; D perhaps matches TRBD1 (5 bases). In germline, CDR1 is DFQATT, CDR2 SNEGSKA (reference sequence). This CDR3 region has 15 residues. The CDR3 sequence: CSARDWAGDNEKLLF. CDR3 sequence (DNA): TGCAGTGCTAGAGACTGGGCGGGGGATAATGAAAAACTGCTTTTT.

This clonotype has at least ten counts. V and J are TRBV5-1 and TRBJ2-7; D perhaps matches TRBD1 (5 bases). CDR1 is SGHRS and CDR2 is YFSETQ in the germline V gene. The V and J ends lost 9 bases and 2 bases respectively, with 15 bases between them. The CDR3 contains 13 residues. This CDR3 reads CATSADSAYEQYF. CDR3 DNA sequence: TGCGCCACCTCAGCCGACAGTGCCTACGAGCAGTACTTC. Supplemented by reference TRBV5-1 and TRBJ2-7, the full variable domain reads KAGVTQTPRYLIKTRGQQVTLSCSPISGHRSVSWYQQTPGQGLQFLFEYFSETQRNKGNFPGRFSGRQFSNSRSEMNVSTLELGDSALYLCATSADSAYEQYFGPGTRLTVT.

Points on this clonotype: At one of its ends the junction is not consistent with the germline gene, which may arise from a read error. This sequence joins TRBV5-6 and TRBJ2-1; D remains ambiguous. CDR1 is SGHDT and CDR2 is YYEEEE in the germline V gene. The CDR3 sequence is 14 residues long. As DNA, the CDR3 is TGTGCCGGCAGCATCTCCCACCTCAATAATGAGCAGTTCTTC. Residues: CAGSISHLNNEQFF.

This clonotype occurred many times. V and J are TRBV5-5 and TRBJ2-7; 9 nucleotides line up with TRBD2. Trimming at V came to 2 bases and at J to 2 bases, leaving 5 bases not matched to a gene. This CDR3 comprises 15 residues. Looked up from germline, CDR1 is SGHKS and CDR2 is YYEKEE (reference sequence). The CDR3 here is CASSFGAGGTYEQYF. Here the CDR3 DNA reads TGTGCCAGCAGCTTCGGCGCGGGAGGGACCTACGAGCAGTACTTC.

This clonotype was counted a few times. The CDR3 coding sequence is TGTGCCAGCAGCCCCACCGGAGGGAAGTCCTACGAGCAGTACTTC. It encodes CASSPTGGKSYEQYF. This rearrangement joins TRBV6-6 to TRBJ2-7, with D perhaps matching TRBD2 (6 bases). Trimming left V 6 bases short and J 1 base short, with 16 bases between. The germline V gene has CDR1 MNHNY and CDR2 SVGAGI (reference sequence). The CDR3 is made up of 15 amino acids.

This clonotype showed up just a few times. This chain uses TRBV12-5 with TRBJ2-3; no firm D call. The CDR3 is 15 amino acids. Germline assignment: CDR1 LGHNT and CDR2 FRNRAP. V gave up 6 bases and J gave up 0 bases, with 13 bases separating them. The CDR3 reads CASGIGQLSTDTQYF. DNA for the CDR3: TGTGCTAGTGGGATCGGGCAGCTTAGCACAGATACGCAGTATTTT. The complete variable domain, with remaining parts taken from reference TRBV12-5 and TRBJ2-3, reads DARVTQTPRHKVTEMGQEVTMRCQPILGHNTVFWYRQTMMQGLELLAYFRNRAPLDDSGMPKDRFSAEMPDATLATLKIQPSEPRDSAVYFCASGIGQLSTDTQYFGPGTRLTVL.

This clonotype was seen at least ten times. V and J are TRBV4-3 and TRBJ2-4; TRBD1 might be the D (5 bases). The CDR3 sequence is 17 residues long. V was trimmed by 0 bases and J by 0 bases, leaving 12 bases between them. The germline gives CDR1 LGHNA, CDR2 YSLEER. CDR3 coding DNA: TGCGCCAGCAGCCAAGATCTAAGGGGATCAGCCAAAAACATTCAGTACTTC. As protein: CASSQDLRGSAKNIQYF.

This sequence joins TRBV20-1 and TRBJ2-3; the match to TRBD2 covers 8 bases. V shed 3 bases and J 5 bases; nucleotides not matched to a gene: 7. CDR1 is DFQATT, CDR2 SNEGSKA, per germline (reference sequence). There are 14 residues in the CDR3. The CDR3 bases are TGCAGTGCTAGCCTTGGACTAGCAATAGATACGCAGTATTTT. Protein sequence: CSASLGLAIDTQYF.

Here the CDR3 DNA reads TGTGCCAGTGGACCGCCGCCAACTGGCGATGAGCAGTTCTTC. This encodes CASGPPPTGDEQFF. The chain uses TRBV12-3 or TRBV12-4 and TRBJ2-1; D unresolved. The CDR3 is 14 residues long. V lost 9 bases and J lost 8, with 20 bases in between.

This clonotype was counted only a few times. For the CDR3, the DNA is TGTGCCAGCAGCCCTCCCTCGGACAGCTATGGCTACACCTTC. Protein: CASSPPSDSYGYTF. The chain recombines TRBV13 with TRBJ1-2; tentative D call: TRBD1 (6 bases). CDR1 is PRHDT, CDR2 FYEKMQ, per germline (reference sequence). The ends were cut back, 5 bases at V and 4 bases at J, with 14 bases in the middle. The CDR3 runs 14 residues.